This is a list of T cell receptor beta chains from one sample in a study of shared clonotypes between healthy human individuals. The assay was immunoSEQ multiplex PCR, and TCRdb's table has in-frame clones only and misses some. The table records around 2,000,000 clones, 93% of them present only once. The sequenced material came from naive CD8+ T cells from PBMCs. The source of these receptors is a young man in good health. Some clones in this sample may be carry-over from other donors' samples. Each CDR3 is given with its conserved first and last residue. Fields, in order: CDR3 DNA, CDR3 protein, CDR3 length, D gene, J gene, clone size, V gene. A D gene is named only where the DNA matches it firmly. Expanded clones are given a class, and other clones once, few, many or no size at all.

CDR3 DNA: TGTGCCAGCAGCTCGACAGGGAATGGCTACACCTTC
CDR3 protein: CASSSTGNGYTF
CDR3 length: 12
D gene: TRBD1
J gene: TRBJ1-2
clone size: NA
V gene: TRBV7-9

CDR3 DNA: TGTGCCAGCAGTTGGGATTTGGACAGGGGTGACAATGAGCAGTTCTTC
CDR3 protein: CASSWDLDRGDNEQFF
CDR3 length: 16
D gene: TRBD1
J gene: TRBJ2-1
clone size: NA
V gene: TRBV2

CDR3 DNA: TGTGCCAGTAGTATGAGTCTTTTTGGCTACACCTTC
CDR3 protein: CASSMSLFGYTF
CDR3 length: 12
D gene: NA
J gene: TRBJ1-2
clone size: NA
V gene: TRBV19

CDR3 DNA: TGCAGCGGAGCCCGGACTACTTCTAGCACAGATACGCAGTATTTT
CDR3 protein: CSGARTTSSTDTQYF
CDR3 length: 15
D gene: NA
J gene: TRBJ2-3
clone size: NA
V gene: TRBV29-1

CDR3 DNA: TGTGCCAGCAGCGTACGACCGTTAATGAACACTGAAGCTTTCTTT
CDR3 protein: CASSVRPLMNTEAFF
CDR3 length: 15
D gene: NA
J gene: TRBJ1-1
clone size: NA
V gene: TRBV9

CDR3 DNA: TGTGCCAGCAGCTTTGACACCTTCTACGAGCAGTACTTC
CDR3 protein: CASSFDTFYEQYF
CDR3 length: 13
D gene: NA
J gene: TRBJ2-7
clone size: once
V gene: TRBV7-9

CDR3 DNA: TGTGCCAGCAGCTTAGTTAGCGGGAGGCCAACAGATACGCAGTATTTT
CDR3 protein: CASSLVSGRPTDTQYF
CDR3 length: 16
D gene: TRBD2
J gene: TRBJ2-3
clone size: NA
V gene: TRBV7-8

CDR3 DNA: TGTGCCAGCAGTTTCCTCCAGGGAAATCAGCCCCAGCATTTT
CDR3 protein: CASSFLQGNQPQHF
CDR3 length: 14
D gene: NA
J gene: TRBJ1-5
clone size: once
V gene: TRBV28

CDR3 DNA: TGTGCCAGCAGCCCCAATCCGACAGGGGGAGCTTTCTTT
CDR3 protein: CASSPNPTGGAFF
CDR3 length: 13
D gene: TRBD1
J gene: TRBJ1-1
clone size: NA
V gene: TRBV5-4

CDR3 DNA: TGTGCCAGCAGCTCAGCGAATCCGGACAGGGGGGCCCCTGGGGCTTTCTTT
CDR3 protein: CASSSANPDRGAPGAFF
CDR3 length: 17
D gene: TRBD1
J gene: TRBJ1-1
clone size: NA
V gene: TRBV13

CDR3 DNA: TGTGCCAGCAGTTTATCCGCGGGAGGGACCTACGAGCAGTACTTC
CDR3 protein: CASSLSAGGTYEQYF
CDR3 length: 15
D gene: TRBD2
J gene: TRBJ2-7
clone size: NA
V gene: TRBV27

CDR3 DNA: TGTGCCAGTAGTGACCGACAGGGGCTAGACGAGCAGTACTTC
CDR3 protein: CASSDRQGLDEQYF
CDR3 length: 14
D gene: TRBD1
J gene: TRBJ2-7
clone size: NA
V gene: TRBV19

CDR3 DNA: TGTGCCAGCAGCCCACCAGTAAGGGACAGGGCCCGGGCCGGGGAGCTGTTTTTT
CDR3 protein: CASSPPVRDRARAGELFF
CDR3 length: 18
D gene: TRBD1
J gene: TRBJ2-2
clone size: NA
V gene: TRBV9

CDR3 DNA: TGTGCCAGCAGCTCTACCCGCGGGCAGTACTTC
CDR3 protein: CASSSTRGQYF
CDR3 length: 11
D gene: NA
J gene: TRBJ2-7
clone size: NA
V gene: TRBV7-9

CDR3 DNA: TGTGCCAGCAGTTTGGAGGTCGGGACAGGAGGCGAAAAACTGTTTTTT
CDR3 protein: CASSLEVGTGGEKLFF
CDR3 length: 16
D gene: TRBD1
J gene: TRBJ1-4
clone size: NA
V gene: TRBV28

CDR3 DNA: TGTGCCAGTAGTATACGGTCACAGCCCCAGCATTTT
CDR3 protein: CASSIRSQPQHF
CDR3 length: 12
D gene: NA
J gene: TRBJ1-5
clone size: NA
V gene: TRBV19

CDR3 DNA: TGTGCCAGCAGCAAACTAGAGAACACCGGGGAGCTGTTTTTT
CDR3 protein: CASSKLENTGELFF
CDR3 length: 14
D gene: NA
J gene: TRBJ2-2
clone size: NA
V gene: TRBV5-4

CDR3 DNA: TGTGCCAGCAGTTTATCGGGCAGGGGCGTATCCCACGGGCAGTACTTC
CDR3 protein: CASSLSGRGVSHGQYF
CDR3 length: 16
D gene: NA
J gene: TRBJ2-7
clone size: NA
V gene: TRBV27

CDR3 DNA: TGTGCCACCAGCAGAGGGCACGAAGAGACCCAGTACTTC
CDR3 protein: CATSRGHEETQYF
CDR3 length: 13
D gene: NA
J gene: TRBJ2-5
clone size: NA
V gene: TRBV15

CDR3 DNA: TGTGCCTCCAGGGGATCCCAAGAGACCCAGTACTTC
CDR3 protein: CASRGSQETQYF
CDR3 length: 12
D gene: NA
J gene: TRBJ2-5
clone size: NA
V gene: TRBV7-9

CDR3 DNA: TGTGCCAGCATCGCTAGCGGGAGCTCCTACGAGCAGTACTTC
CDR3 protein: CASIASGSSYEQYF
CDR3 length: 14
D gene: TRBD2
J gene: TRBJ2-7
clone size: NA
V gene: TRBV27

CDR3 DNA: TGTGCCATCTTGTACCGCCGGGCGGGACAGGGGTCCCTATATTACGAGCAGTACTTC
CDR3 protein: CAILYRRAGQGSLYYEQYF
CDR3 length: 19
D gene: TRBD1
J gene: TRBJ2-7
clone size: NA
V gene: TRBV2

CDR3 DNA: TGTGCCAGCAGCCCCTGGGACAGGGAGACTGGAAACACCATATATTTT
CDR3 protein: CASSPWDRETGNTIYF
CDR3 length: 16
D gene: TRBD1
J gene: TRBJ1-3
clone size: NA
V gene: TRBV9

CDR3 DNA: TGTGCCAGCAGTTTATTTCCCTCCTACGAGCAGTACTTC
CDR3 protein: CASSLFPSYEQYF
CDR3 length: 13
D gene: NA
J gene: TRBJ2-7
clone size: NA
V gene: TRBV27

CDR3 DNA: TGCGCCAGCAGCCCGGACAGTTTCGATGAAAAACTGTTTTTT
CDR3 protein: CASSPDSFDEKLFF
CDR3 length: 14
D gene: NA
J gene: TRBJ1-4
clone size: NA
V gene: TRBV5-1

CDR3 DNA: TGTGCCAGCCGGGACAGCGCCTACGAGCAGTACTTC
CDR3 protein: CASRDSAYEQYF
CDR3 length: 12
D gene: TRBD1
J gene: TRBJ2-7
clone size: NA
V gene: TRBV2